The source of this T cell receptor beta chain is a study of memory CD8 T cells in hepatitis C reinfection. Turning to the study itself: Two donors cleared primary HCV but became chronic after reinfection. HCV reinfection: RNA-positive following two negative tests at least 60 days apart. Samples late or after reinfection came 12 to 24 weeks post-detection. Findings of the study overall: Only five donors prevented definitive conclusions about public clonotypes.

Trimming removed 2 bases from V and 3 bases from J; junction bases left unmatched: 4. The length of the CDR3 is 15 residues. Germline CDR1 reads MDHEN; CDR2 reads SYDVKM. Described time point: late/post reinfection, 12 to 24 weeks after detection. No in vitro expansion preceded TCR sequencing of the sorted cells. Assay: immunoSEQ multiplex PCR; the TCRdb copy retains only in-frame clones and omits some. The profile shows about 46,000 clones, roughly nine tenths of them singletons. As to this clone: The target antigen is unknown.

Sequencing was performed on naive CD8+ T cells sorted from blood. The source is a man younger than 30 with hepatitis C virus infection. The chain is built from TRBV28 and TRBJ1-1; 9 nucleotides match TRBD1. The CDR3 sequence is CASSLDRGVDTEAFF. DNA for the CDR3: TGTGCCAGCAGTTTAGACAGGGGGGTAGACACTGAAGCTTTCTTT.